The rows below give T cell receptor beta chains drawn from one sample of a study of T cell clones after liver transplantation. Clones were read by immunoSEQ multiplex PCR, and TCRdb kept only the in-frame ones, dropping some. The table lists nearly 15,000 clones, approximately 77% of them singletons. The material was CD8+ T cells from blood, obtained roughly 50 months after liver transplant. These receptors all stem from a human patient who received a liver transplant. Some T cells may be supplied by the graft donor. Both conserved end residues are part of each CDR3. The order of the fields is D gene, clone size, J gene, V gene, CDR3 DNA, CDR3 protein. A D gene is named only where the DNA matches it firmly. Expanded clones are given a class, and other clones once, few, many or no size at all.

>NA|NA|TRBJ2-7|TRBV27
TGTGCCAGCAGTTTGGCGGGGTCGAAGCAGTACTTC
CASSLAGSKQYF
>NA|NA|TRBJ1-1|TRBV15
TGTGCCACCAGCAGAGAGGGACCGTGGAGCACTGAAGCTTTCTTT
CATSREGPWSTEAFF
>NA|few|TRBJ1-1|TRBV14
TGTGCCAGCAGCCAAGTCGATACGGGTCGGGACACTGAAGCTTTCTTT
CASSQVDTGRDTEAFF
>TRBD1|NA|TRBJ1-5|TRBV18
TGTGCCAGCTCACCACCGGGACAGGGAGGACAGCCCCAGCATTTT
CASSPPGQGGQPQHF
>NA|medium-sized|TRBJ2-5|TRBV2
TGTGCCAGCAGTGAGTGGAGGGGGGGCCCAGAGACCCAGTACTTC
CASSEWRGGPETQYF
>NA|NA|TRBJ1-4|TRBV4-1
TGCGCCAGCAGCCAAGGGGGGGGTGAAAAACTGTTTTTT
CASSQGGGEKLFF
>NA|NA|TRBJ2-7|TRBV7-3
TGTGCCAGCAGCCCGAGCGGGGACAGCTCCTACGAGCAGTACTTC
CASSPSGDSSYEQYF
>NA|NA|TRBJ2-5|TRBV27
TGTGCCAGCAGTCCCCGTCAGCGGGTCATGATTCAAGAGACCCAGTACTTC
CASSPRQRVMIQETQYF
>TRBD1|NA|TRBJ1-2|TRBV28
TGTGCCAGCAGTTCCTGGGGACAGGGGATCTATGGCTACACCTTC
CASSSWGQGIYGYTF
>NA|NA|TRBJ1-1|TRBV6-1
TGTGCCAGCAGTGAAGAGAAAGTTAGTCCGGACACTGAAGCTTTCTTT
CASSEEKVSPDTEAFF
>TRBD1|NA|TRBJ2-2|TRBV27
TGTGCCAGCAGTTTATACAGGGGGGCCACCGGGGAGCTGTTTTTT
CASSLYRGATGELFF
>NA|once|TRBJ2-7|TRBV7-2
TGTGCCAGCAGAAATACCCGGCGGGATCTCTACGAGCAGTACTTC
CASRNTRRDLYEQYF
>NA|NA|TRBJ2-5|TRBV13
TGTGCCAGCAGCTTATTATGGCAGACCCAAGAGACCCAGTACTTC
CASSLLWQTQETQYF
>NA|NA|TRBJ1-2|TRBV14
TGTGCCAGCAGTCCCGTGGGCTATGGCTACACCTTC
CASSPVGYGYTF
>TRBD2|NA|TRBJ2-1|TRBV7-3
TGTGCCAGCAGCCTAATGGGACTAGCGGATTACAATGAGCAGTTCTTC
CASSLMGLADYNEQFF
>TRBD2|NA|TRBJ2-1|TRBV11-3
TGTGCCAGCAGCTCCCGGACTAGCGGGAGTCACAATGAGCAGTTCTTC
CASSSRTSGSHNEQFF
>NA|NA|TRBJ1-2|TRBV6-5
TGTGCCAGCAGCTCAGGGTGGGATAACTATGGCTACACCTTC
CASSSGWDNYGYTF
>NA|NA|TRBJ2-7|TRBV14
TGTGCCAGCAGCCAAGGCTACGAGCAGTACTTC
CASSQGYEQYF
>TRBD1|NA|TRBJ1-1|TRBV18
TGTGCCAGCTCACCAGGGACAGGGGGTTTGACTGAAGCTTTCTTT
CASSPGTGGLTEAFF
>NA|NA|TRBJ1-2|TRBV4-1
TGCGCCAGCAGCCCAGCGGGAGGGCTGGATGGCTACACCTTC
CASSPAGGLDGYTF
>TRBD1|NA|TRBJ1-6|TRBV27
TGTGCCAGCAGATCAACAGGGGGGCTCCACTTT
CASRSTGGLHF
>TRBD2|NA|TRBJ2-5|TRBV7-6
TGTGCCAACCCTACTAGCGGCCAAGAGACCCAGTACTTC
CANPTSGQETQYF
>NA|NA|TRBJ2-2|TRBV7-2
TGTGCCAGCAGCTTAGAGGCCGGGGAGCTGTTTTTT
CASSLEAGELFF
>NA|NA|TRBJ2-7|TRBV19
TGTGCCAGTAGTATAGATCTGGGAAGCGAGCAGTACTTC
CASSIDLGSEQYF
>NA|NA|TRBJ1-3|TRBV2
TGTGCCAGCACCCTGACTCCGACAGGAGTCTCTGGAAACACCATATATTTT
CASTLTPTGVSGNTIYF
>NA|NA|TRBJ1-5|TRBV30
TGTGCCTGGAGTGTACTGGGCGATCAGCCCCAGCATTTT
CAWSVLGDQPQHF
>TRBD1|NA|TRBJ1-2|TRBV9
TGTGCCAGCAGCGTACATCCGGGACAGGGGGCTGACTATGGCTACACCTTC
CASSVHPGQGADYGYTF
>TRBD2|NA|TRBJ2-7|TRBV11-2
TGTGCCAGCAGCCACCCCGCGGGAGTGGATGAGCAGTACTTC
CASSHPAGVDEQYF
>NA|NA|TRBJ2-1|TRBV7-8
TGTGCCAGCAGCTACCAGGGTACTCGGGGCGGGGAGCAGTTCTTC
CASSYQGTRGGEQFF
>NA|NA|TRBJ1-2|TRBV7-8
TGTGCCAGCAGCTTAGTAGAGGGTCACTATGGCTACACCTTC
CASSLVEGHYGYTF
>NA|NA|TRBJ2-1|TRBV7-6
TGTGCCAGCAGCTGGCAGGGGACAAACAATGAGCAGTTCTTC
CASSWQGTNNEQFF
>TRBD2|NA|TRBJ2-1|TRBV29-1
TGCAGCGTACCGGGACTAGCGGGGGAGCAGTTCTTC
CSVPGLAGEQFF
>TRBD2|once|TRBJ2-1|TRBV11-2
TGTGCCAGCAGCGCCCGACTAGCGGGCGACTTCTACAATGAGCAGTTCTTC
CASSARLAGDFYNEQFF
>NA|NA|TRBJ2-7|TRBV28
TGTGCCAGCAGTTTCTCGCACGAGCAGTACTTC
CASSFSHEQYF
>NA|NA|TRBJ1-1|TRBV5-1
TGCGCCAGCAGCTTGGATATGAACACTGAAGCTTTCTTT
CASSLDMNTEAFF
>TRBD1|NA|TRBJ1-2|TRBV25-1
TGTGCCAGCAGTGAATTACAGGGGATAGACTATGGCTACACCTTC
CASSELQGIDYGYTF
>NA|medium-sized|TRBJ1-5|TRBV7-9
TGTGCCAGCAGCCCTACTCTGGGAGGCGGCAATCAGCCCCAGCATTTT
CASSPTLGGGNQPQHF
>NA|NA|TRBJ2-1|TRBV6-4
TGTGCCAGCAGTCCGACAGTGGCCTGGGATGAGCAGTTCTTC
CASSPTVAWDEQFF
>NA|NA|TRBJ2-1|TRBV4-2
TGTGCCAGCAGCCTCGGGGCGGCCCTCGCTTCCAATGAGCAGTTCTTC
CASSLGAALASNEQFF
>NA|NA|TRBJ2-3|TRBV7-9
TGTGCCAGCAGCTCGGGACTTTTTCTCACAGATACGCAGTATTTT
CASSSGLFLTDTQYF
>NA|NA|TRBJ2-1|TRBV27
TGTGCCAGCAGTCACGATCCGTTTAATGAGCAGTTCTTC
CASSHDPFNEQFF
>TRBD1|once|TRBJ2-7|TRBV30
TGTGCACCCGGGACAGGGGACTACGAGCAGTACTTC
CAPGTGDYEQYF